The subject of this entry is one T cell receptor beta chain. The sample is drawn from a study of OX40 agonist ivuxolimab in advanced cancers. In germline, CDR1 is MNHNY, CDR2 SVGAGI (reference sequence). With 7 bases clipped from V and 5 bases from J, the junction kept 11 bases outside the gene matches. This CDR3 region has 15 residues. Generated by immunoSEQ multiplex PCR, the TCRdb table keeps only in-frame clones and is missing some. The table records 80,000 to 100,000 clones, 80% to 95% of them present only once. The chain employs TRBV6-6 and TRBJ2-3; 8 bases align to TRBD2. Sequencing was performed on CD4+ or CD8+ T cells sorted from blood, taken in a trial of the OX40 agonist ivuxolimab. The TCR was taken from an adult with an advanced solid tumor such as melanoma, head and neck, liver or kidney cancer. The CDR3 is CASKRPGLGVDTQYF. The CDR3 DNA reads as TGTGCCAGCAAGAGACCGGGACTAGGGGTAGATACGCAGTATTTT.